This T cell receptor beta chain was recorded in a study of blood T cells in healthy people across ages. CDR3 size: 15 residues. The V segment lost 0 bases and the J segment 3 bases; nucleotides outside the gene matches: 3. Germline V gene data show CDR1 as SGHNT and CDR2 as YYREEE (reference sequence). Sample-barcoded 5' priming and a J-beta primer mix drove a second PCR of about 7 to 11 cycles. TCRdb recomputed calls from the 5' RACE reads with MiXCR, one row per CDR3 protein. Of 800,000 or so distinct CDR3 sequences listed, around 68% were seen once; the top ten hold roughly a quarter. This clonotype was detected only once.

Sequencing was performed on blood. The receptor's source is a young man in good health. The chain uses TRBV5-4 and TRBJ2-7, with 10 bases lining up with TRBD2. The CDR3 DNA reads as TGTGCCAGCAGCTTGGCTAGCGGGAGTTACTACGAGCAGTACTTC. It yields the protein CASSLASGSYYEQYF.